This T cell receptor beta chain comes out of a study of liver allograft versus peripheral blood T cells. Study-level background: In transplanted livers, T cell receptor repertoires were compared with those found in the recipients' peripheral blood. Study results and limitations: In liver allografts, T cell receptor repertoires reportedly differed from the repertoires found in peripheral blood.

This clonotype is categorized as medium-sized (0.01 to 0.1%). Antigen: not known. Germline assignment: CDR1 LNHNV and CDR2 YYDKDF (reference sequence). CDR3 length equals 16 residues. Trimming shortened V by 0 bases and J by 7 bases, and 16 bases separated the two germline ends. TCRdb re-called the reads with MiXCR, one entry per CDR3 protein. The table lists about 9,100 distinct CDR3 sequences, roughly 22% of them singletons. The rearrangement uses TRBV15 and TRBJ2-1, with D hard to call. The clonotype originates from a human patient who had a liver transplant. Some T cells may be supplied by the graft donor. CDR3 protein: CATSRDRPENWNEQFF. The DNA for the CDR3 is TGTGCCACCAGCAGAGATCGGCCGGAAAATTGGAATGAGCAGTTCTTC.